Presented here are 10 T cell receptor beta chains from one specimen sequenced in a study of T cell repertoires in cytomegalovirus infection. TCRdb recomputed calls from the reads with MiXCR, one row per CDR3 protein. The sample gives roughly 200,000 distinct CDR3 sequences, 7.5% to 10% of which show up once; about 4.2% is in the top ten. The sequencing input was PBMCs. The receptor source for this set is a human donor in good health (CMV status not recorded). Some clones in this sample may be carry-over from other donors' samples.

This clonotype was detected many times. This chain joins TRBV7-2 and TRBJ2-3; D is possibly TRBD2 (5 bases). The V end lost 5 bases, the J end lost 0 bases, and 9 bases lay between the germline ends. Looked up from germline, CDR1 is SGHTA and CDR2 is FQGNSA. The CDR3 has 14 residues. Here the CDR3 DNA reads TGTGCCAGCAGCCCCGGGATGAGCACAGATACGCAGTATTTT. Residues: CASSPGMSTDTQYF.

This clonotype was counted a few times. This rearrangement joins TRBV9 to TRBJ2-1, with 8 positions matching TRBD2. Unmatched junction bases numbered 17, after V lost 2 bases and J lost 7 bases. CDR1 is SGDLS, CDR2 YYNGEE, per germline. CDR3 length: 18 amino acids. The DNA of the CDR3 is TGTGCCAGCAGCGTGGCGGGGAGCGGGAGAATCCTGGCGAATGAGCAGTTCTTC. Protein: CASSVAGSGRILANEQFF.

In this sample, this clonotype turned up many times. This sequence joins TRBV7-2 and TRBJ1-3; 9 positions agree with TRBD1. CDR1 is SGHTA and CDR2 is FQGNSA in the germline V gene. Trimming took 0 bases from V and 4 from J; bases not matched to a gene: 4. CDR3 length: 16 residues. The CDR3 DNA reads as TGTGCCAGCAGCTTAGCGGGGACAGGGTTCGGAAACACCATATATTTT. It codes for CASSLAGTGFGNTIYF.

This clonotype has at least ten counts. The rearrangement links TRBV7-2 to TRBJ1-3, with D hard to call. In germline, CDR1 is SGHTA, CDR2 FQGNSA. Trimming removed 0 bases from V and 0 bases from J, with 12 bases in between. This CDR3 comprises 17 residues. The CDR3 loop is CASSLAPLLNSGNTIYF. CDR3 nucleotide sequence: TGTGCCAGCAGCTTAGCGCCGCTTCTGAACTCTGGAAACACCATATATTTT.

The V gene is TRBV7-8, the J gene TRBJ2-5; unclear D gene. The germline V and J ends were trimmed by 4 bases and 6 bases, with 6 bases remaining between them. CDR3 length: 11 amino acids. CDR1 and CDR2 (germline): SGHVS, FQNEAQ. CDR3: CASSSGQTQYF. The CDR3 DNA reads TGTGCCAGCAGCTCTGGCCAGACCCAGTACTTC.

This clonotype was counted ten times or more. The chain is built from TRBV7-2 and TRBJ1-1, with D tentatively TRBD1 (5 bases). Trimming removed 0 bases at V and 3 bases at J, with 23 bases between. Per the germline V gene, CDR1 is SGHTA and CDR2 is FQGNSA. The CDR3 extends over 19 amino acids. The CDR3 sequence: CASSLARGRGTVGHTEAFF. The CDR3, as DNA: TGTGCCAGCAGCTTAGCGCGAGGTAGAGGGACGGTAGGGCACACTGAAGCTTTCTTT.

For this clonotype: A much larger clone sits a single nucleotide away, making a read error possible. For the CDR3, the DNA is TGTGCCAGCAGCTTGAGTACCCTGGCGGCGTCGCCCCAGCATTTT. Protein sequence: CASSLSTLAASPQHF. This rearrangement joins TRBV7-2 to TRBJ1-5; the D is unclear. The germline gives CDR1 SGHTA, CDR2 FQGNSA. This CDR3 has 15 amino acids. The ends were cut back, 3 bases at V and 9 bases at J, with 18 bases in the middle. The entire variable domain, with the rest obtained from reference TRBV7-2 and TRBJ1-5, is as follows: GAGVSQSPSNKVTEKGKDVELRCDPISGHTALYWYRQSLGQGLEFLIYFQGNSAPDKSGLPSDRFSAERTGGSVSTLTIQRTQQEDSAVYLCASSLSTLAASPQHFGDGTRLSIL.

By sample share, this clonotype is medium-sized (0.01 to 0.1%). V gene TRBV7-2 combines with J gene TRBJ1-2; 7 nucleotides agree with TRBD1. The V segment lost 1 base and the J segment 3 bases; nucleotides outside the gene matches: 5. The germline V gene has CDR1 SGHTA and CDR2 FQGNSA. This CDR3 region has 15 residues. This CDR3 is CASSLGRGRHYGYTF. In DNA, the CDR3 is TGTGCCAGCAGCTTAGGGAGGGGGCGCCACTATGGCTACACCTTC.

In its sample, this clonotype was seen many times. The chain combines TRBV29-1 with TRBJ1-3; D gene unclear. The CDR3 has 15 residues. The germline V gene encodes CDR1 SQVTM and CDR2 ANQGSEA. Trimming removed 6 bases at V and 0 bases at J, with 15 bases between. The CDR3 region is CSVRPDGYSGNTIYF. In DNA form, the CDR3 reads TGCAGCGTCCGTCCCGACGGATACTCTGGAAACACCATATATTTT.

This clonotype was seen a few times. The chain is built from TRBV6-2 or TRBV6-3 and TRBJ2-2; weak D call: TRBD2 (5 bases). Germline CDR1 and CDR2: MNHEY and SVGEGT. The CDR3 extends over 18 amino acids. The V end was cut by 6 bases, the J end by 1 base, with 21 bases between. CDR3 residues: CASSPDPPGILNTGELFF. In DNA form, the CDR3 reads TGTGCCAGCAGCCCGGATCCGCCCGGGATACTGAACACCGGGGAGCTGTTTTTT.